This T cell receptor (beta chain) was captured by sequencing in a study of cytomegalovirus exposure and HLA in healthy donors. The study ran its PCR with 60 Vbeta and 13 Jbeta primers. Data came from immunoSEQ multiplex PCR; TCRdb stores just in-frame clones and leaves some out. The sample lists about 180,000 clones, almost 80% occurring once. General observations from the study: Trimming of TCR beta V- and J-genes showed a link, identified in a later analysis, to a missense DCLRE1C variant. Productive rates of about 90% or about 30% were seen for most TCR beta V segments in an earlier analysis. In a later analysis, common viral pathogens appeared linked to several of the most significant clusters. A later analysis associated some 16,000 TCR beta sequences with HLA alleles at a 0.05 false discovery rate.

To note about this clone: The antigen is not known.

The CDR3 has 16 residues. V shed 7 bases and J 0 bases; nucleotides not matched to a gene: 8. Germline-derived CDR1 and CDR2 are SGHRS and YFSETQ. This TCR derives from a man aged 35 to 55 in good health and CMV-seropositive. The sequenced material came from PBMCs. The chain is built from TRBV5-1 and TRBJ2-1; 9 nucleotides align to TRBD2. The CDR3 bases are TGCGCCAGCGGAAAGAGACTAGCGGACTCCTACAATGAGCAGTTCTTC. Translation: CASGKRLADSYNEQFF.